A selection of T cell receptor beta chains follows, all from one sample in a study of identical twins. From the 5' RACE reads, TCRdb called clonotypes with MiXCR, one entry per CDR3 protein. Among roughly 720,000 distinct CDR3 sequences listed, about 18% were seen once. These same data were also listed under a study on T cells expressing NK-cell markers.

The specimen sequenced was PBMCs. The receptors stem from a woman aged 18 to 35 in good health. Each CDR3 is given with its conserved first and last residue.

>TRBV7-6|TRBJ2-7
CASSLGLVYEQYF
>TRBV20-1|TRBJ2-6
CSATARAGGANVLTF
>TRBV20-1|TRBJ2-3
CSASYRGDTQYF
>TRBV5-1|TRBJ2-3
CASSRLPTGAGGQYF
>TRBV5-1|TRBJ1-5
CASSWVTGSSNQPQHF
>TRBV5-8|TRBJ2-5
CASSLGQLGYQETQYF
>TRBV6-1|TRBJ1-4
CASSPNRGGEKLFF
>TRBV20-1|TRBJ1-1
CSAPGQGATEAFF
>TRBV12-3/TRBV12-4|-
CASSQDRGTQYF
>TRBV30|TRBJ2-3
CAWSPSTGTDTQYF
>TRBV20-1|TRBJ2-6
CSAPPGANVLTF
>TRBV27|TRBJ2-3
CASSPPGLATDTQYF
>TRBV2|TRBJ2-5
CASTPEGEGIQYF
>TRBV12-3/TRBV12-4|TRBJ2-1
CASSRGQGTYNEQFF
>TRBV20-1|TRBJ2-1
CSAPGTVGNEQFF
>TRBV11-2|TRBJ2-1
CAGSTAGGGYNEQFF
>TRBV20-1|TRBJ2-3
CSATKAGGGDTQYF
>TRBV2|TRBJ2-1
CASSDSGSSHNEQFF
>TRBV10-2|TRBJ1-2
CASSEFRDTVLSGYTF
>TRBV11-2|TRBJ2-7
CASSQDRYSYEQYF
>TRBV7-2|TRBJ2-4
CASSRGLAGDNIQYF
>TRBV6-4|TRBJ2-1
CASYFHSSYNEQFF
>TRBV20-1|TRBJ2-7
CSVRASGRGIYEQYF
>TRBV6-1|TRBJ2-3
CASSGGGLADTQYF
>TRBV18|TRBJ2-1
CASSAQGYSYNEQFF
>TRBV20-1|TRBJ2-2
CSARRLAGVAGELFF
>TRBV6-2/TRBV6-3|TRBJ2-7
CASSYGSEGYEQYF
>TRBV21-1|TRBJ2-1
CASSYATGEPYNEQFF
>TRBV29-1|TRBJ2-3
CSVEGADTSTDTQYF
>TRBV6-5|TRBJ2-1
CASIRGSEQFF
>TRBV6-1|TRBJ2-1
CASNFSLSSYNEQFF
>TRBV3-1|TRBJ2-4
CASRRNSGAKNIQYF
>TRBV20-1|TRBJ1-5
CSGTALNQPQHF
>TRBV5-1|TRBJ1-2
CASGGQGNDYGYTF
>TRBV6-4|TRBJ2-1
CASSASRLAANNEQFF
>TRBV6-1|TRBJ1-2
CASTMSGEENYGYTF
>TRBV5-1|TRBJ2-1
CASSHPGHSSSYNEQFF
>TRBV4-3|TRBJ2-7
CASSQTSLFSYEQYF
>TRBV28|TRBJ2-7
CASGVRTFRAAYEQYF
>TRBV12-3/TRBV12-4|TRBJ2-1
CASNHGTIDEQFF
>TRBV7-8|TRBJ2-1
CASRGQRSSYNEQFF
>TRBV4-2|TRBJ2-6
CASSQSQGAPGANVLTF
>TRBV4-3|TRBJ2-3
CASSPTRLAGGYTDTQYF
>TRBV7-2|TRBJ2-7
CASSLGQGNYEQYF
>TRBV25-1|TRBJ2-1
CASSESGWPYNEQFF
>TRBV20-1|TRBJ2-3
CSASGWADTQYF
>TRBV12-3/TRBV12-4|TRBJ2-1
CASRSAGHEQFF